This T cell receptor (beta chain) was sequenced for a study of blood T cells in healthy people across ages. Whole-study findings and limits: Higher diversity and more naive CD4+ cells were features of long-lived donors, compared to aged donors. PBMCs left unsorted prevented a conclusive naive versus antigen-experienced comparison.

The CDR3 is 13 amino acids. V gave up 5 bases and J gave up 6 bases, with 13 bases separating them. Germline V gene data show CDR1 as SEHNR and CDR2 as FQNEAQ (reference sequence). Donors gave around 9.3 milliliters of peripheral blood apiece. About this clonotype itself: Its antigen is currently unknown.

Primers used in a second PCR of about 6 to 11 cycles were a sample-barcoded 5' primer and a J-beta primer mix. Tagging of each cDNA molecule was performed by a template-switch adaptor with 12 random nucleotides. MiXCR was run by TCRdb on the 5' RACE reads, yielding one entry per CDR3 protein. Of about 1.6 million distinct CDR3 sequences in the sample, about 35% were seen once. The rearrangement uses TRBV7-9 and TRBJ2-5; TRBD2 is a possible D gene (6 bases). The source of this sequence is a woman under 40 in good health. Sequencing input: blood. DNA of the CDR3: TGTGCCAGCAGCCCTCGGAGGGCGAAGACCCAGTACTTC. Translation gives CASSPRRAKTQYF.